This T cell receptor beta chain comes out of a study of cytomegalovirus exposure and HLA in healthy donors. About this clone itself: Its antigen remains unidentified.

This CDR3 contains 10 residues. With 10 bases removed from V and 10 bases from J, the gap between germline ends came to 14 bases. Per germline, CDR1 LNHDA and CDR2 SQIVND (reference sequence). Healthy bone marrow donors made up the donors. General observations from the study: Relative to equally common others, HLA-associated TCR beta chains showed greater clonal expansion in a later analysis. In a later analysis, several top co-occurrence clusters appeared linked to parvovirus B19, influenza, CMV and Epstein-Barr virus.

With 60 Vbeta and 13 Jbeta primers, the PCR was carried out. Repertoires were generated with immunoSEQ multiplex PCR, while TCRdb's copy carries only in-frame clones and drops some. Its listing shows 45,000 to 55,000 clones. The sequenced sample consisted of PBMCs. The origin of this receptor is a man between 40 and 49 years old in good health and CMV-seropositive. The chain links TRBV19 to TRBJ2-7; perhaps TRBD1 as D (5 bases). CDR3 sequence: CAIRTGSQYF. In DNA, the CDR3 is TGTGCCATTAGAACAGGTTCTCAGTACTTC.